The 14 T cell receptor beta chains below all came from one sample that was sequenced in a study of post-analysis software for immune sequencing data. TCR beta cDNA libraries had unique molecular identifiers. TCRdb itself ran the PCR reads through MiXCR, one entry per CDR3 protein. This table has 650,000 to 850,000 distinct CDR3 sequences, approximately 57% appearing once. No antigen has been identified for these receptors. Broader study findings: Roughly five TRBV segments appeared more often in patients than in controls, and TRBV5-6, TRBV5-1 and TRBV20-1 were among these.

The specimen sequenced was blood. Receptor source: a girl under 18 with multiple sclerosis.

In its sample, this clonotype was seen a few times. The chain employs TRBV5-1 and TRBJ1-2; 9 bases align to TRBD1. The CDR3 is 15 amino acids. CDR1 SGHRS and CDR2 YFSETQ come from the germline V gene. V lost 0 bases to trimming and J lost 3 bases; unmatched junction nucleotides: 3. The CDR3 loop is CASSLEGQGYYGYTF. The CDR3 nucleotides are TGCGCCAGCAGCTTGGAGGGACAGGGTTACTATGGCTACACCTTC. Supplemented by reference TRBV5-1 and TRBJ1-2, the full variable domain reads KAGVTQTPRYLIKTRGQQVTLSCSPISGHRSVSWYQQTPGQGLQFLFEYFSETQRNKGNFPGRFSGRQFSNSRSEMNVSTLELGDSALYLCASSLEGQGYYGYTFGSGTRLTVV.

The CDR3 DNA reads as TGTGCCAGCACCGAAGGGGGTCGCGGTGAAAAACTGTTTTTT. This translates into CASTEGGRGEKLFF. The J gene is TRBJ1-4, the V gene TRBV2; D may be TRBD1 (6 bases). V was trimmed by 7 bases and J by 7 bases, leaving 16 bases between them. Germline V gene sequence: CDR1 SNHLY, CDR2 FYNNEI. The length of the CDR3 is 14 residues.

This clonotype was seen more than once but under ten times. The chain uses TRBV27 and TRBJ2-4; no clear D gene. The end of the DNA fits TRBJ2-7 better, so the J call may be wrong. CDR1 MNHEY and CDR2 SMNVEV come from the germline V gene (reference sequence). CDR3 length: 13 residues. For the CDR3, the DNA is TGTGCCAGCAGTTTGTCAGAAGCCTACGAGCAGTACTTC. Translation gives CASSLSEAYEQYF.

This clonotype was counted between two and nine times. This rearrangement joins TRBV5-1 to TRBJ2-3, with TRBD1 matching 9 bases. The CDR3 has 16 residues. The trim removed 1 base at V and 5 bases at J, leaving 8 bases unmatched. Germline V gene sequence: CDR1 SGHRS, CDR2 YFSETQ. CDR3 residues: CASSLQNRGPEDTQYF. Written as DNA, the CDR3 is TGCGCCAGCAGCTTGCAAAACAGGGGGCCTGAAGATACGCAGTATTTT.

The V and J genes are TRBV7-3 and TRBJ2-7; 10 positions agree with TRBD1. Germline V gene data show CDR1 as SGHTA and CDR2 as FQGTGA. The CDR3 loop spans 13 amino acids. J was trimmed by 4 bases and V by 5 bases; bases with no gene match: 2. CDR3 DNA sequence: TGTGCCAGCAGCAAGGACAGGGGGTACGAGCAGTACTTC. It translates to CASSKDRGYEQYF. The full variable domain, its missing parts supplied by reference TRBV7-3 and TRBJ2-7, is GAGVSQTPSNKVTEKGKYVELRCDPISGHTALYWYRQSLGQGPEFLIYFQGTGAADDSGLPNDRFFAVRPEGSVSTLKIQRTERGDSAVYLCASSKDRGYEQYFGPGTRLTVT.

This clonotype has only a few counts. The chain uses TRBV5-1 and TRBJ2-1; no reliable D call. The germline V and J ends were trimmed by 5 bases and 4 bases, with 10 bases remaining between them. Germline V gene data show CDR1 as SGHRS and CDR2 as YFSETQ. This CDR3 is 13 amino acids long. CDR3: CASRGSQYNEQFF. DNA of the CDR3: TGCGCCAGCAGGGGGTCACAATACAATGAGCAGTTCTTC.

This rearrangement joins TRBV4-2 to TRBJ2-3; 9 bases are a match to TRBD2. From germline, CDR1 is LGHNA and CDR2 YNFKEQ. V lost 0 bases, J lost 3 bases, and 7 bases stayed unmatched. The CDR3 length is 17 residues. The CDR3 sequence: CASSQERGGGATDTQYF. DNA of the CDR3: TGTGCCAGCAGCCAAGAACGTGGCGGGGGGGCGACAGATACGCAGTATTTT.

The table lists this clonotype with a count of one. This rearrangement joins TRBV6-5 to TRBJ2-5, with TRBD1 identical over 7 bases. V was clipped by 8 bases and J by 5 bases; unmatched bases: 11. Germline CDR1 and CDR2: MNHEY and SVGAGI. This CDR3 has 14 amino acids. The CDR3 DNA is TGTGCCAGCGGAAGACAGGGCTGGGAGGAGACCCAGTACTTC. Translated, it gives CASGRQGWEETQYF.

The chain joins TRBV21-1 to TRBJ2-7; the table assigns TRBD1, which was not confirmed against the DNA. TRBV21-1 is given as a pseudogene. The CDR3 loop spans 15 amino acids. The CDR3 coding sequence is TGTGCCAGCAGCAAAAACAGGGGGTTGTTCTACGAGCAGTACTTC. This sequence encodes CASSKNRGLFYEQYF.

This clonotype showed up just a few times. V and J are TRBV5-1 and TRBJ2-5; TRBD2 is a possible D gene (5 bases). The last part of the DNA fits TRBJ2-7 better; the J call may be wrong. This CDR3 is built from 15 residues. Germline lookup yields CDR1 SGHRS and CDR2 YFSETQ. Written as DNA, the CDR3 is TGCGCCAGCAGCCTCCAGCCTCGGGGAATCTACGAGCAGTACTTC. Its translation is CASSLQPRGIYEQYF.

The chain recombines TRBV7-9 with TRBJ2-5; 10 bases map to TRBD1. The CDR3 loop spans 15 amino acids. CDR1 is SEHNR and CDR2 is FQNEAQ in the germline V gene (reference sequence). V shed 4 bases and J 5 bases; nucleotides not matched to a gene: 7. The CDR3 DNA reads TGTGCCAGCAGCTGGACAGGGGGTGTAGGCGAGACCCAGTACTTC. Encoded protein: CASSWTGGVGETQYF.

This clonotype was observed once. The chain uses TRBV10-3 and TRBJ2-3; 9 nucleotides line up with TRBD1. The junction had 2 bases not matched to a gene; V was cut back by 2 bases and J by 2 bases. The CDR3 covers 15 residues. Germline CDR1 ENHRY, CDR2 SYGVKD. CDR3: CAISEGTGPTDTQYF. For the CDR3, the DNA is TGTGCCATCAGTGAGGGGACAGGGCCCACAGATACGCAGTATTTT.

This chain links TRBV9 with TRBJ2-1; D not certain. Germline values: CDR1 SGDLS, CDR2 YYNGEE. Deletions cut 0 bases from V and 7 bases from J, with 14 bases between. The CDR3 consists of 15 residues. In DNA form, the CDR3 reads TGTGCCAGCAGCGTAGTGGGCCTCAGTGGGAATGAGCAGTTCTTC. It yields the protein CASSVVGLSGNEQFF. The variable domain in full, with the rest retrieved from reference TRBV9 and TRBJ2-1, is DSGVTQTPKHLITATGQRVTLRCSPRSGDLSVYWYQQSLDQGLQFLIQYYNGEERAKGNILERFSAQQFPDLHSELNLSSLELGDSALYFCASSVVGLSGNEQFFGPGTRLTVL.

This chain links TRBV7-9 with TRBJ2-3, with 14 bases lining up with TRBD2. Germline lookup yields CDR1 SEHNR and CDR2 FQNEAQ (reference sequence). The V gene end was trimmed by 2 bases and the J gene end by 0 bases; junction bases not matched to a gene: 4. There are 18 residues in the CDR3. The CDR3 is CASSLLGLAGVSTDTQYF. CDR3 DNA: TGTGCCAGCAGCTTATTGGGACTAGCGGGAGTCAGCACAGATACGCAGTATTTT. Filled out from reference TRBV7-9 and TRBJ2-3, the complete variable domain reads DTGVSQNPRHKITKRGQNVTFRCDPISEHNRLYWYRQTLGQGPEFLTYFQNEAQLEKSRLLSDRFSAERPKGSFSTLEIQRTEQGDSAMYLCASSLLGLAGVSTDTQYFGPGTRLTVL.